A single sample gave rise to the 29 T cell receptor beta chains below, sequenced in a study of identical twins. From the 5' RACE reads, TCRdb called clonotypes with MiXCR, one entry per CDR3 protein. In the table there are fewer than 650,000 distinct CDR3 sequences, more than 9% of which are singletons. The same sample was also studied in work on yellow fever vaccine responses in identical twins.

The sample comprised PBMCs. All receptors come from a woman aged 18-29 years in good health.

Only a few counts were recorded for this clonotype. J is TRBJ2-3 and V is TRBV6-2 or TRBV6-3; D gene unclear. Germline CDR1 and CDR2: MNHEY and SVGEGT. Trimming left V 0 bases short and J 2 bases short, with 6 bases between. This CDR3 spans 14 amino acids. CDR3 sequence (DNA): TGTGCCAGCAGTTACTCAAGGACCACAGATACGCAGTATTTT. Its translation: CASSYSRTTDTQYF.

J is TRBJ2-3 and V is TRBV2, with 8 bases identical to TRBD1. The germline gives CDR1 SNHLY, CDR2 FYNNEI. The trim removed 6 bases at V and 0 bases at J, leaving 11 bases unmatched. CDR3 length equals 17 residues. This CDR3 reads CASRTGQGKTSTDTQYF. Written as DNA, the CDR3 is TGTGCCAGCAGAACTGGACAGGGAAAAACTAGCACAGATACGCAGTATTTT.

This clonotype was found many times. The rearrangement joins TRBV29-1 to TRBJ2-5; possibly TRBD2 for D (5 bases). The germline V gene encodes CDR1 SQVTM and CDR2 ANQGSEA. The CDR3 length is 12 residues. Deletions cut 7 bases from V and 5 bases from J, with 14 bases between. Here the CDR3 reads CSAGLAFETQYF. DNA for the CDR3: TGCAGCGCCGGACTCGCTTTTGAGACCCAGTACTTC.

The chain recombines TRBV7-8 with TRBJ2-7; 12 positions match TRBD2. CDR3 length: 16 amino acids. The trim removed 7 bases at V and 9 bases at J, leaving 16 bases unmatched. Germline CDR1 reads SGHVS; CDR2 reads FQNEAQ. The CDR3 sequence is CASTTDPLAGGVRQYF. DNA of the CDR3: TGTGCCAGCACCACCGACCCACTAGCGGGGGGTGTTCGGCAGTACTTC.

This clonotype has more than one count but fewer than ten. J is TRBJ2-7 and V is TRBV5-1; possible D gene TRBD2, 6 bases. V was pared by 4 bases and J by 5 bases, with 16 bases between. Germline values: CDR1 SGHRS, CDR2 YFSETQ. The CDR3 runs to 14 residues. The CDR3 region is CASSIGTDRNEQYF. DNA for the CDR3: TGCGCCAGCAGCATCGGGACTGACCGGAACGAGCAGTACTTC.

This clonotype was recorded a few times. The chain uses TRBV6-5 and TRBJ2-6, with D perhaps matching TRBD2 (5 bases). The CDR3 runs to 15 residues. V was pared by 4 bases and J by 3 bases, with 10 bases between. Per the germline V gene, CDR1 is MNHEY and CDR2 is SVGAGI. The CDR3 protein is CASSSLGSGANVLTF. CDR3 DNA: TGTGCCAGCAGTTCTTTAGGGAGTGGGGCCAACGTCCTGACTTTC.

The chain joins TRBV5-1 to TRBJ2-1; 11 bases align to TRBD1. Germline assignment: CDR1 SGHRS and CDR2 YFSETQ. This CDR3 spans 15 amino acids. J was trimmed by 13 bases and V by 6 bases; bases with no gene match: 15. CDR3 loop: CASTFGWTGGDGQFF. The CDR3 DNA follows: TGCGCCAGCACCTTCGGATGGACAGGGGGCGATGGTCAGTTCTTC.

This clonotype was observed a handful of times. This chain connects TRBV28 to TRBJ2-1, with D perhaps matching TRBD2 (5 bases). The germline V gene encodes CDR1 MDHEN and CDR2 SYDVKM. Trimming pared 0 bases from V and 1 base from J, leaving 10 bases between. This CDR3 contains 16 residues. The CDR3 sequence is CASSLWGGSSYNEQFF. In DNA form, the CDR3 reads TGTGCCAGCAGTTTATGGGGCGGGTCGTCCTACAATGAGCAGTTCTTC.

The V and J genes are TRBV29-1 and TRBJ2-1; D tentatively fits TRBD1 or TRBD2 (5 bases each). This CDR3 is built from 15 residues. With 0 bases removed from V and 2 bases from J, the gap between germline ends came to 11 bases. CDR1 SQVTM and CDR2 ANQGSEA come from the germline V gene. Written as DNA, the CDR3 is TGCAGCGTTGAAGAGCAGGGACGGACCTACAATGAGCAGTTCTTC. Amino acid sequence: CSVEEQGRTYNEQFF.

Ten or more counts support this clonotype. This sequence joins TRBV20-1 and TRBJ2-5, with 15 nucleotides matching TRBD2. The length of the CDR3 is 19 residues. The V gene's germline CDR1 is DFQATT and CDR2 SNEGSKA (reference sequence). V gave up 1 base and J gave up 4 bases; unmatched junction bases: 13. The CDR3 region is CSARGYTGTSGGPIETQYF. CDR3 bases: TGCAGTGCTAGAGGGTATACCGGGACTAGCGGGGGGCCCATAGAGACCCAGTACTTC.

This clonotype has more than one count but fewer than ten. J is TRBJ2-7 and V is TRBV20-1, with 8 bases lining up with TRBD1. The CDR3 consists of 16 residues. The V and J ends lost 0 bases and 7 bases, in that order; junction bases with no gene match: 14. The germline gives CDR1 DFQATT, CDR2 SNEGSKA (reference sequence). The CDR3 protein is CSARDPSGQGAGEQYF. CDR3 in DNA: TGCAGTGCTAGAGATCCTAGTGGGCAGGGGGCTGGAGAGCAGTACTTC.

The chain uses TRBV4-3 and TRBJ2-1, with 7 nucleotides matching TRBD2. The CDR3 has 17 residues. J lost 2 bases, V lost 0 bases, and 7 bases had no gene match. CDR1 LGHNA and CDR2 YSLEER come from the germline V gene. The CDR3 DNA reads as TGCGCCAGCAGCCAAGATCGTACGGGAGGCCCCTACAATGAGCAGTTCTTC. Amino acid sequence: CASSQDRTGGPYNEQFF.

J is TRBJ2-7 and V is TRBV28; 9 bases fit TRBD2. Germline V gives CDR1 MDHEN, CDR2 SYDVKM. The CDR3 runs 14 residues. After removal of 3 bases from V and 7 bases from J, the junction contained 7 bases not matched to a gene. The DNA for the CDR3 is TGTGCCAGCAGTTTTATAGCGGGAGTCGGGGAGCAGTACTTC. It specifies CASSFIAGVGEQYF. The entire variable domain, with the rest obtained from reference TRBV28 and TRBJ2-7, is as follows: DVKVTQSSRYLVKRTGEKVFLECVQDMDHENMFWYRQDPGLGLRLIYFSYDVKMKEKGDIPEGYSVSREKKERFSLILESASTNQTSMYLCASSFIAGVGEQYFGPGTRLTVT.

This clonotype showed up just a few times. This sequence joins TRBV7-9 and TRBJ2-6; no clear D gene. Germline lookup yields CDR1 SEHNR and CDR2 FQNEAQ (reference sequence). The V and J ends lost 5 bases and 0 bases respectively, with 8 bases between them. The CDR3 covers 15 residues. The CDR3 sequence: CASSVIPSGANVLTF. CDR3 nucleotides: TGTGCCAGCAGCGTAATCCCCTCTGGGGCCAACGTCCTGACTTTC.

This clonotype was observed a few times. This chain joins TRBV7-3 and TRBJ2-1; maybe TRBD2 (7 bases). Germline CDR1 reads SGHTA; CDR2 reads FQGTGA. V was clipped by 0 bases and J by 6 bases, with 15 bases between them. CDR3 length equals 16 residues. In DNA, the CDR3 is TGTGCCAGCAGCTTAACAGGGGGGGCCTTTATCAATGAGCAGTTCTTC. This translates into CASSLTGGAFINEQFF.

This clonotype was found many times. The chain has TRBV6-1 and TRBJ2-1, with 8 bases matching TRBD2. The CDR3 runs to 15 residues. With 6 bases clipped from V and 7 bases from J, the junction kept 11 bases outside the gene matches. Germline CDR1 and CDR2: MNHNS and SASEGT. CDR3 protein: CASRHERGLSNEQFF. CDR3 bases: TGTGCCAGCAGGCATGAGCGGGGGCTTTCTAATGAGCAGTTCTTC.

This clonotype was counted at least ten times. The CDR3 here is CASSLGQGDTQYF. The CDR3 nucleotides read TGTGCCAGCAGTTTAGGGCAGGGAGATACGCAGTATTTT. This sequence joins TRBV12-3 or TRBV12-4 and TRBJ2-3; TRBD1 is a possible D gene (5 bases). The V end lost 1 base, the J end lost 5 bases, and 7 bases lay between the germline ends. CDR3 length equals 13 residues.

V usage is TRBV12-1 and J usage is TRBJ2-5; the table calls TRBD1, which could not be checked here. TRBV12-1 is reported as a pseudogene. CDR3 length: 16 amino acids. The CDR3 DNA reads as TGTGCCAGCAGCCCGGCAGGCAGGGAAAGGAAAGAGACCCAGTACTTC. Encoded protein: CASSPAGRERKETQYF.

The chain links TRBV19 to TRBJ2-5, with D perhaps TRBD2 (6 bases). Germline V gene data show CDR1 as LNHDA and CDR2 as SQIVND (reference sequence). Trimming left V 4 bases short and J 3 bases short, with 15 bases between. This CDR3 comprises 15 residues. DNA of the CDR3: TGTGCCAGTAGTACGGGACTTGTAGGGAAAGAGACCCAGTACTTC. Protein product: CASSTGLVGKETQYF.

This chain links TRBV7-8 with TRBJ2-1; D remains ambiguous. The CDR3 is made up of 13 amino acids. Trimming took off 3 bases at V and 9 bases at J, with 12 bases between the two ends. Per the germline V gene, CDR1 is SGHVS and CDR2 is FQNEAQ. Here the CDR3 reads CASSFQPVGEQFF. The DNA for the CDR3 is TGTGCCAGCAGCTTCCAGCCAGTTGGTGAGCAGTTCTTC.

This clonotype appeared a few times. The V and J genes are TRBV10-2 and TRBJ2-1; 13 nucleotides match TRBD2. The germline gives CDR1 WSHSY, CDR2 SAAADI. The V and J ends lost 5 bases and 7 bases, in that order; junction bases with no gene match: 5. The CDR3 length is 15 residues. The CDR3 DNA reads TGCGCCAGCAGTTCGACTAGCGGGAGGTTTAATGAGCAGTTCTTC. This translates into CASSSTSGRFNEQFF.

This clonotype occurred a few times. The chain uses TRBV9 and TRBJ2-1; TRBD2 agrees at 7 bases. CDR3 length equals 16 residues. Germline CDR1 SGDLS, CDR2 YYNGEE. With 1 base clipped from V and 0 bases from J, the junction kept 4 bases outside the gene matches. CDR3 sequence reads: CASSVTGGSSYNEQFF. The CDR3 DNA sequence: TGTGCCAGCAGCGTAACGGGGGGAAGCTCCTACAATGAGCAGTTCTTC.

V is TRBV28 and J is TRBJ1-1; D call uncertain. This CDR3 contains 13 residues. CDR1 MDHEN and CDR2 SYDVKM come from the germline V gene. Deletions cut 3 bases from V and 6 bases from J, with 11 bases between. The CDR3 DNA reads TGTGCCAGCAGTTTCCTGGACCGGTCTGAAGCTTTCTTT. This sequence encodes CASSFLDRSEAFF.

The chain carries TRBV25-1 and TRBJ1-6; a weak D match, TRBD1 (5 bases). V lost 2 bases and J lost 15, with 14 bases in between. Germline V gene data show CDR1 as MGHDK and CDR2 as SYGVNS. This CDR3 has 13 amino acids. CDR3 DNA: TGTGCCAGCAGTGAAACGGGGGATCCATTCCTCCACTTT. Protein product: CASSETGDPFLHF.

The chain carries TRBV5-1 and TRBJ2-2; 8 nucleotides match TRBD1. The CDR3 extends over 16 amino acids. V dropped 2 bases and J dropped 5; count of bases not matched to a gene: 8. Germline V gene sequence: CDR1 SGHRS, CDR2 YFSETQ. The CDR3 loop is CASSFRSRGQTGELFF. CDR3 DNA: TGCGCCAGCAGCTTCCGAAGCAGGGGGCAAACCGGGGAGCTGTTTTTT.

This clonotype came up a few times. The rearrangement links TRBV4-3 to TRBJ2-7; D remains unclear. Germline V gene sequence: CDR1 LGHNA, CDR2 YSLEER. The length of the CDR3 is 15 residues. Trimming removed 1 base at V and 5 bases at J, with 15 bases between. The CDR3 reads CASSQALTSLHEQYF. Written as DNA, the CDR3 is TGCGCCAGCAGCCAAGCGCTCACCTCTCTCCACGAGCAGTACTTC.

The chain uses TRBV3-1 and TRBJ2-7; 7 bases agree with TRBD1. Germline V gene lookup returns CDR1 LGHDT and CDR2 YNNKEL (reference sequence). The ends lost 5 bases at V and 4 bases at J; junction bases unmatched: 17. The CDR3 is 17 residues long. CDR3 in DNA: TGTGCCAGCAGCAAAGTGGTAACGGGGACAGCAACTTACGAGCAGTACTTC. It encodes CASSKVVTGTATYEQYF.

There are many counts of this clonotype. J is TRBJ2-1 and V is TRBV7-2; no clear D gene. Trimming cost V 5 bases and J 0 bases, with 11 bases left between them. Germline CDR1 and CDR2: SGHTA and FQGNSA. The CDR3 sequence is 15 residues long. The CDR3 bases are TGTGCCAGCAGCGTTCGCAGGAGCTCCTACAATGAGCAGTTCTTC. Translated: CASSVRRSSYNEQFF.

The rearrangement uses TRBV5-5 and TRBJ2-5; 8 bases agree with TRBD1. CDR3 length: 14 residues. Trimming took 4 bases from V and 2 from J; bases not matched to a gene: 4. Germline V gene data show CDR1 as SGHKS and CDR2 as YYEKEE (reference sequence). Here the CDR3 reads CASSHRTGQETQYF. CDR3 nucleotide sequence: TGTGCCAGCAGCCATCGGACAGGGCAAGAGACCCAGTACTTC.